A selection of T cell receptor beta chains follows, all from one sample in a study of blood T cell repertoires in COVID-19. The assay was immunoSEQ multiplex PCR, and TCRdb's table has in-frame clones only and misses some. This table holds roughly 60,000 clones, approximately 88% found once. Sequenced material: peripheral blood. The source of these receptors is a man aged 40-55 years with COVID-19, enrolled during active disease. CDR3s include the opening cysteine and the closing phenylalanine or tryptophan. The order of the fields is clone size, V gene, D gene, J gene, CDR3 DNA, CDR3 protein. A D gene is named only where the DNA matches it firmly. Size tells how often a clone was seen (once, few, many) or the class of an expanded clone, and some rows leave it out.

-	TRBV28	-	TRBJ1-3	TGTGCCAGCAGTCCTACCTTGGGAGGTGGAAACACCATATATTTT	CASSPTLGGGNTIYF
-	TRBV30	-	TRBJ2-5	TGTGCCTGGAGTCCAACAGGGTTGCAAGAGACCCAGTACTTC	CAWSPTGLQETQYF
few	TRBV7-3	TRBD2	TRBJ2-2	TGTGCCAGCAGCCCGATCTTAGGGGAGGGGCGAGTCACCGGGGAGCTGTTTTTT	CASSPILGEGRVTGELFF
-	TRBV7-2	-	TRBJ1-3	TGTGCCAGCAGCCCACGACAGTTGGAGGGAAACACCATATATTTT	CASSPRQLEGNTIYF
-	TRBV30	-	TRBJ1-5	TGTGCCTGGAGTGCAGGGAGGTGGCCCGATCAGCCCCAGCATTTT	CAWSAGRWPDQPQHF
-	TRBV7-8	TRBD2	TRBJ2-4	TGTGCCAGCAGCTTCCAGCGGGAGAGTGACATTCAGTACTTC	CASSFQRESDIQYF
-	TRBV6-2/TRBV6-3	-	TRBJ2-3	TGTGCCAGCAGTTATGTAGGGGTTGGGGTCCAAGATACGCAGTATTTT	CASSYVGVGVQDTQYF
-	TRBV25-1	TRBD1	TRBJ1-5	TGTGCCAGCAGTGATGGGACAGGGGGCGTCAATCAGCCCCAGCATTTT	CASSDGTGGVNQPQHF
-	TRBV13	TRBD1	TRBJ2-1	TGTGCCAGCAGCCCCCGGACAGGCTACAATGAGCAGTTCTTC	CASSPRTGYNEQFF
once	TRBV14	TRBD1	TRBJ1-1	TGTGCCAGCAGCCAACCCGGGACAGGGTTTACTGAAGCTTTCTTT	CASSQPGTGFTEAFF
-	TRBV4-1	-	TRBJ1-2	TGCGCCAGCAGCCAAGATCTCGCAGGCCCTAATAACTATGGCTACACCTTC	CASSQDLAGPNNYGYTF
-	TRBV4-1	TRBD1	TRBJ2-3	TGCGCCAGCAGCCAAGGACAGGGGGGTACAGATACGCAGTATTTT	CASSQGQGGTDTQYF
few	TRBV18	TRBD1	TRBJ1-2	TGTGCCAGCTCACCACCTATAGGACAGGTCGTCTTC	CASSPPIGQVVF
-	TRBV7-6	TRBD1	TRBJ2-2	TGTGCCAGCAGCTTAGGAGTTGGGGCAGGGGGCAGGAACACCGGGGAGCTGTTTTTT	CASSLGVGAGGRNTGELFF
-	TRBV2	-	TRBJ2-1	TGTGCCAGCAGTGTAGGGGGGACTACGGGGAATGAGCAGTTCTTC	CASSVGGTTGNEQFF
-	TRBV10-2	-	TRBJ2-3	TGCGCCAGCAGGACGGAGGGGACAGATACGCAGTATTTT	CASRTEGTDTQYF
-	TRBV2	-	TRBJ1-5	TGTGCCAGCAGTGATATAACAGGGAGCGATCAGCCCCAGCATTTT	CASSDITGSDQPQHF
-	TRBV30	-	TRBJ2-7	TGTGCCTGGAGTGTAAACAGGGATTCCTACGAGCAGTACTTC	CAWSVNRDSYEQYF
-	TRBV29-1	-	TRBJ2-5	TGCAGCTCTGCCTGGGGGGTCGGAGAGACCCAGTACTTC	CSSAWGVGETQYF
-	TRBV24-1	TRBD1	TRBJ1-2	TGTGCCACCAGTGCGGACAGGGGAGATGGCTACACCTTC	CATSADRGDGYTF
-	TRBV23-1	-	TRBJ2-4	TGCGCCAGCAGTCGAGCACACCTTCCAGGGGTAAGAGCCAAAAACATTCAGTACTTC	CASSRAHLPGVRAKNIQYF
-	TRBV10-3	TRBD1	TRBJ1-2	TGTGCCATCAGTGAAGGGACAGGGTACTATGGCTACACCTTC	CAISEGTGYYGYTF
-	TRBV28	-	TRBJ1-1	TGTGCCAGCAGACTCGCCGGGACACTGAACACTGAAGCTTTCTTT	CASRLAGTLNTEAFF
-	TRBV27	TRBD1	TRBJ1-1	TGTGCCAGCAGATTCACAGGGGGTGATGAAACTTTCTTT	CASRFTGGDETFF
medium-sized	TRBV4-1	-	TRBJ1-3	TGCGCCAGCAGCCAAGAATCGACGGGTATCTCTGGAAACACCATATATTTT	CASSQESTGISGNTIYF
-	TRBV19	-	TRBJ1-1	TGTGCCAGTAGTCCGGAGCCTAACTGGACTGAAGCTTTCTTT	CASSPEPNWTEAFF
-	TRBV27	-	TRBJ2-2	TGTGCCAGCAGTTTGGTCGGGTCCGGGGAGCTGTTTTTT	CASSLVGSGELFF
-	TRBV11-2	-	TRBJ1-2	TGTGCCAGCAGGAGAGGGAATCAAGGCTACACCTTC	CASRRGNQGYTF
-	TRBV18	TRBD1	TRBJ2-3	TGTGCCAGCTCGCTCCGGGACAGCCGCACAGATACGCAGTATTTT	CASSLRDSRTDTQYF
-	TRBV19	TRBD2	TRBJ2-1	TGTGCCAGAGGGACTAGCGGGAGTTCCTACAATGAGCAGTTCTTC	CARGTSGSSYNEQFF
-	TRBV24-1	-	TRBJ2-5	TGTGCCACCAGTGATCCGGCCGGACGGGGTGAGACCCAGTACTTC	CATSDPAGRGETQYF
-	TRBV24-1	-	TRBJ1-2	TGTGCCACCAGTCAAGAAGTAGCTGGCTACACCTTC	CATSQEVAGYTF
-	TRBV7-3	TRBD2	TRBJ2-1	TGTGCCAGCAGCCCAAGCGGGGGGGATGAGCAGTTCTTC	CASSPSGGDEQFF
-	TRBV27	TRBD2	TRBJ2-3	TGTGCCAGCAGAAGCTCCCGGGCTAGCGGGGGGGCCGGGGCGGATACGCAGTATTTT	CASRSSRASGGAGADTQYF
-	TRBV11-3	TRBD1	TRBJ1-1	TGTGCCAGCAGCCAACCGACAGGGAGATTTACTGAAGCTTTCTTT	CASSQPTGRFTEAFF
few	TRBV19	TRBD2	TRBJ2-3	TGTGCCAGTAGTGCTAGCGGGAGGGGGGGCACAGATACGCAGTATTTT	CASSASGRGGTDTQYF
-	TRBV7-8	-	TRBJ2-1	TGTGCCAGCAGTTCTAACAGGTTGAGCAATGAGCAGTTCTTC	CASSSNRLSNEQFF